These 18 T cell receptor beta chains came from one sample sequenced in a study of Tregs in tolerant kidney transplant recipients. The nonmyeloablative bone marrow transplants came from related graft donors, with transient mixed chimerism. The repertoire was sequenced with immunoSEQ multiplex PCR; TCRdb's copy has only in-frame clones and lacks some. The data hold some 57,000 clones, with about 91% observed a single time. Sequencing used CD8+ T cells from blood (PBMCs), obtained 24 months after the transplant. These receptors were obtained from a human patient who received a combined kidney and bone marrow transplant. Some T cells may be transferred from the graft donor.

This clone was counted between two and nine times. The J gene is TRBJ2-1, the V gene TRBV10-3, with 7 bases matching TRBD2. Germline V CDR1 and CDR2: ENHRY, SYGVKD. This CDR3 is built from 16 residues. J gave up 2 bases and V 2 bases, and 6 bases lay outside the gene matches. CDR3 bases: TGTGCCATCAGTGAGCCGGGGGGTCCGACCTACAATGAGCAGTTCTTC. Protein product: CAISEPGGPTYNEQFF.

The chain links TRBV25-1 to TRBJ2-1; TRBD2 matches at 9 bases. This CDR3 region has 14 residues. Trimming removed 4 bases from V and 9 bases from J; junction bases left unmatched: 7. The germline CDR1 and CDR2 sequences are MGHDK and SYGVNS. In nucleotides, the CDR3 is TGTGCCAGCAGTGCGCGGGAGGGAGGGAGTGAGCAGTTCTTC. Protein sequence: CASSAREGGSEQFF.

The chain carries TRBV4-1 and TRBJ2-1, with TRBD1 matching 7 bases. The CDR3 consists of 15 residues. Unmatched junction bases numbered 3, after V lost 1 base and J lost 3 bases. Germline V gene lookup returns CDR1 MGHRA and CDR2 YSYEKL. For the CDR3, the DNA is TGCGCCAGCAGCCAAGGGACAGGCGTCTACAATGAGCAGTTCTTC. This gives the protein CASSQGTGVYNEQFF.

CDR3 sequence: CASSQGGGRRYEQYF. The DNA for the CDR3 is TGTGCCAGCAGCCAAGGGGGCGGGAGGAGGTACGAGCAGTACTTC. The V call is TRBV14, the J call TRBJ2-7, with 8 bases matching TRBD2. The CDR3 is 15 amino acids. With 1 base clipped from V and 4 bases from J, the junction kept 6 bases outside the gene matches. Looked up from germline, CDR1 is SGHDN and CDR2 is FVKESK.

The sample holds one count of this clone. Here the CDR3 reads CASSSGQASYNEQFF. The CDR3 DNA is TGCGCCAGCAGCTCGGGACAGGCCTCCTACAATGAGCAGTTCTTC. The chain joins TRBV5-1 to TRBJ2-1, with TRBD1 matching over 8 bases. The CDR3 extends over 15 amino acids. The V and J ends lost 3 bases and 0 bases, in that order; junction bases with no gene match: 2. CDR1 and CDR2 (germline): SGHRS, YFSETQ. Variable domain in full (rest from reference TRBV5-1 and TRBJ2-1): KAGVTQTPRYLIKTRGQQVTLSCSPISGHRSVSWYQQTPGQGLQFLFEYFSETQRNKGNFPGRFSGRQFSNSRSEMNVSTLELGDSALYLCASSSGQASYNEQFFGPGTRLTVL.

The V call is TRBV27, the J call TRBJ1-6; 11 bases are shared with TRBD1. After removal of 3 bases from V and 7 bases from J, the junction contained 2 bases not matched to a gene. Germline V gene data show CDR1 as MNHEY and CDR2 as SMNVEV (reference sequence). The CDR3 length is 15 residues. Here the CDR3 DNA reads TGTGCCAGCAGTTTCGGACAGGGGGCGAATTCACCCCTCCACTTT. Its protein product is CASSFGQGANSPLHF.

A word on this clone: One end of the junction does not line up with germline, which may come from a read error. The chain combines TRBV2 with TRBJ1-2; 9 nucleotides match TRBD1. The CDR3 totals 13 residues. Germline V gene lookup returns CDR1 SNHLY and CDR2 FYNNEI. The CDR3, as DNA: TGTGTCAGCTGGGTTGACAGGGGGGCCTGCTACACCTTC. As protein: CVSWVDRGACYTF.

This rearrangement joins TRBV19 to TRBJ1-5; TRBD1 might be the D (6 bases). CDR1 LNHDA and CDR2 SQIVND come from the germline V gene (reference sequence). The ends were cut back, 8 bases at V and 5 bases at J, with 13 bases in the middle. The CDR3 sequence is 13 residues long. The CDR3 is CASATQGYQPQHF. In nucleotides, the CDR3 is TGTGCCAGTGCCACACAGGGCTATCAGCCCCAGCATTTT.

The chain links TRBV4-1 to TRBJ2-7, with D possibly being TRBD2 (5 bases). This CDR3 has 14 amino acids. V shed 1 base and J shed 7 bases, with 14 bases lying between them. CDR1 is MGHRA and CDR2 is YSYEKL in the germline V gene. The CDR3 coding sequence is TGCGCCAGCAGCCAAGGGAGCGGTATGGCAGAGCAGTACTTC. Protein: CASSQGSGMAEQYF.

This clone appeared a single time. The gene calls are TRBV4-1 and TRBJ1-2; D is unclear. Germline assignment: CDR1 MGHRA and CDR2 YSYEKL. The CDR3 runs to 16 residues. V was trimmed by 4 bases and J by 1 base, leaving 16 bases between them. This chain's CDR3 is CASSREAPAFNYGYTF. Here the CDR3 DNA reads TGCGCCAGCAGCCGGGAGGCCCCCGCCTTTAACTATGGCTACACCTTC.

J is TRBJ2-3 and V is TRBV6-5; 10 nucleotides match TRBD2. The CDR3 has 15 amino acids. V lost 4 bases to trimming and J lost 4 bases; unmatched junction nucleotides: 5. Germline V gene data show CDR1 as MNHEY and CDR2 as SVGAGI. The CDR3 protein is CASSSSGGEADTQYF. The CDR3 DNA follows: TGTGCCAGCAGTTCTAGCGGGGGCGAGGCAGATACGCAGTATTTT.

The rearrangement links TRBV11-2 to TRBJ2-7; TRBD2 matches at 7 bases. Trimming at V came to 2 bases and at J to 4 bases, leaving 11 bases not matched to a gene. Looked up from germline, CDR1 is SGHAT and CDR2 is FQNNGV. The CDR3 is 16 amino acids. The CDR3 nucleotides are TGTGCCAGCAGCTTACGGGGGGTTGGACCCTTTTACGAGCAGTACTTC. This codes for CASSLRGVGPFYEQYF.

The chain has TRBV6-5 and TRBJ2-7, with TRBD1 matching 7 bases. The junction had 11 bases not matched to a gene; V was cut back by 0 bases and J by 6 bases. The CDR3 runs to 16 residues. Germline loops: CDR1 MNHEY, CDR2 SVGAGI. The CDR3 region has the DNA TGTGCCAGCAGTTACTCGGCATCGGGACAGACTCTCGAGCAGTACTTC. It is translated as CASSYSASGQTLEQYF.

This chain joins TRBV10-3 and TRBJ1-5, with 7 bases lining up with TRBD1. With V trimmed by 0 bases and J by 7 bases, 12 bases remained unmatched. CDR1 and CDR2 from the germline V gene are ENHRY and SYGVKD. The CDR3 contains 17 residues. This CDR3 reads CAISESTYRDSGQPQHF. The CDR3, as DNA: TGTGCCATCAGTGAGTCGACGTATCGGGACAGTGGCCAGCCCCAGCATTTT.

Note on this clone: Different DNA sequences within this sample yield the same CDR3. The V and J genes are TRBV6-5 and TRBJ1-6, with 7 bases matching TRBD1. The germline gives CDR1 MNHEY, CDR2 SVGAGI. V shed 4 bases, J shed 8 bases, and the junction held 8 bases outside the gene matches. CDR3 length equals 15 residues. CDR3 coding DNA: TGTGCCAGCAGTTCCGGCGAGGGGGCAGATTCACCCCTCCACTTT. Its translation is CASSSGEGADSPLHF.

In DNA form, the CDR3 reads TGTGCCAGCAGCTTAGAGCTAGCGGCCACCTACGAGCAGTACTTC. This translates into CASSLELAATYEQYF. The chain is built from TRBV11-2 and TRBJ2-7; 7 bases line up with TRBD2. The CDR3 is 15 amino acids. Germline CDR1 SGHAT, CDR2 FQNNGV. Unmatched junction bases numbered 4, after V lost 0 bases and J lost 2 bases.

The chain uses TRBV7-6 and TRBJ2-7; 10 bases are shared with TRBD2. Trimming removed 1 base from V and 3 bases from J; junction bases left unmatched: 3. There are 15 residues in the CDR3. CDR1 is SGHVS, CDR2 FNYEAQ, per germline. CDR3 in amino acids: CASSLVTSGNYEQYF. In nucleotides, the CDR3 is TGTGCCAGCAGCTTAGTAACTAGCGGGAACTACGAGCAGTACTTC.

The chain combines TRBV4-1 with TRBJ2-7, with D possibly TRBD1 on 5 matching bases. Trimming cost V 4 bases and J 4 bases, with 14 bases left between them. CDR1 and CDR2 from the germline V gene are MGHRA and YSYEKL. CDR3 length: 14 amino acids. CDR3 in amino acids: CASSPSRAGYEQYF. The DNA of the CDR3 is TGCGCCAGCAGCCCCTCCCGGGCAGGGTACGAGCAGTACTTC.